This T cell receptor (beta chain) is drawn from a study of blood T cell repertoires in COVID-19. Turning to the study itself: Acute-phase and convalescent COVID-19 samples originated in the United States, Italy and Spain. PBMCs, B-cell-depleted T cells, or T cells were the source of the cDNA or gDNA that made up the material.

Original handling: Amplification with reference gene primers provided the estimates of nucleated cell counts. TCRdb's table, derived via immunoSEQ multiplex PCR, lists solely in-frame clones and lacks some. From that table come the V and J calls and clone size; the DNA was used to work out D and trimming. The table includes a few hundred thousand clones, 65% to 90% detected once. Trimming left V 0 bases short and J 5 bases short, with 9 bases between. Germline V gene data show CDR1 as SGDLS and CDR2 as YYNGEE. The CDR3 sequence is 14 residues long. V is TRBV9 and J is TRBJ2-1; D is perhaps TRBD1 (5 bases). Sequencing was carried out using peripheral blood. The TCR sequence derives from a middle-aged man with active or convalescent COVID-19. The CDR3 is CASSVVGQNNEQFF. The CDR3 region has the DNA TGTGCCAGCAGCGTAGTGGGGCAGAACAATGAGCAGTTCTTC. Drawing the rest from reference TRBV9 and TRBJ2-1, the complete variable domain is DSGVTQTPKHLITATGQRVTLRCSPRSGDLSVYWYQQSLDQGLQFLIQYYNGEERAKGNILERFSAQQFPDLHSELNLSSLELGDSALYFCASSVVGQNNEQFFGPGTRLTVL.